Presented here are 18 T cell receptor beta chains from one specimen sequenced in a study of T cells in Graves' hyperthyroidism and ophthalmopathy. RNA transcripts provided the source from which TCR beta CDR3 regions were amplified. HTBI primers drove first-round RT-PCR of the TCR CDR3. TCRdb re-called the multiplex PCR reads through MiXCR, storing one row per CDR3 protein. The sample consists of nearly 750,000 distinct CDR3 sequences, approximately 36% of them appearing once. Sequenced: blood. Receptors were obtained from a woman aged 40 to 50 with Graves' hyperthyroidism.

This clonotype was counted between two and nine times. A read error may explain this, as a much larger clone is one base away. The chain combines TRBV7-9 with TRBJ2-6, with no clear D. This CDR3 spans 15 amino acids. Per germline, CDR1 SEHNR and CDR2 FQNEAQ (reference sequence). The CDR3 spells CVSSLGSTGANVLTF. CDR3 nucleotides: TGTGTCAGCAGCTTAGGGTCCACTGGGGCCAACGTCCTGACTTTC. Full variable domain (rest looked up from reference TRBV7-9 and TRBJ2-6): DTGVSQNPRHKITKRGQNVTFRCDPISEHNRLYWYRQTLGQGPEFLTYFQNEAQLEKSRLLSDRFSAERPKGSFSTLEIQRTEQGDSAMYLCVSSLGSTGANVLTFGAGSRLTVL.

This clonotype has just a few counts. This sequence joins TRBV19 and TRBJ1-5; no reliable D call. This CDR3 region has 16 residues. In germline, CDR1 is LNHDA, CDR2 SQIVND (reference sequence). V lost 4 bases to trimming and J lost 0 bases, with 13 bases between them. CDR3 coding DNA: TGTGCCAGTAGTACCCGGTACCCTTATAGCAATCAGCCCCAGCATTTT. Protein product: CASSTRYPYSNQPQHF.

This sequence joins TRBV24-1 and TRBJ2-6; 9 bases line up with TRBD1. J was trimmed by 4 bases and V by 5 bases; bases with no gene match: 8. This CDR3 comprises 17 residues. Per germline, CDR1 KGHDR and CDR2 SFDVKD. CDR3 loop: CATSGGGQGDGANVLTF. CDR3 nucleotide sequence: TGTGCCACCAGTGGAGGGGGACAGGGTGACGGGGCCAACGTCCTGACTTTC.

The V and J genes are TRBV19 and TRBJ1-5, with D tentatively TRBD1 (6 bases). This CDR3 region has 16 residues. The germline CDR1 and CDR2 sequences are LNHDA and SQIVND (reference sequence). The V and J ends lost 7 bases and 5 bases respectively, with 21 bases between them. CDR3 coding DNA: TGTGCCAGTAAGTTTACCGGCAGGGGTGGGTATCAGCCCCAGCATTTT. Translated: CASKFTGRGGYQPQHF.

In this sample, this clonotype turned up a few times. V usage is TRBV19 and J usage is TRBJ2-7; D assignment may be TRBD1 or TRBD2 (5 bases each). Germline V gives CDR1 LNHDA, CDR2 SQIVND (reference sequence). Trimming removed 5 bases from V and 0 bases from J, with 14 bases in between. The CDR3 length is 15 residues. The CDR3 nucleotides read TGTGCCAGTAGTCTATGGGACGGAAGCTCCTACGAGCAGTACTTC. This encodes CASSLWDGSSYEQYF.

CDR3 sequence: CASSAAGAENYGYTF. The CDR3 DNA reads TGTGCCAGCAGTGCCGCCGGAGCCGAGAACTATGGCTACACCTTC. This chain uses TRBV6-5 with TRBJ1-2; D ambiguous. The CDR3 is 15 amino acids. V gave up 5 bases and J gave up 2 bases, with 15 bases separating them. Germline values: CDR1 MNHEY, CDR2 SVGAGI.

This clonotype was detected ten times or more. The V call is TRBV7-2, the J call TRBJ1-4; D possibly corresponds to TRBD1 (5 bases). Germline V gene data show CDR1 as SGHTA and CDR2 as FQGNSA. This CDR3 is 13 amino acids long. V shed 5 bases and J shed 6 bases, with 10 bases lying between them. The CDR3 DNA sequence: TGTGCCAGCAGCGGGACCAGGGATGAAAAACTGTTTTTT. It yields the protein CASSGTRDEKLFF. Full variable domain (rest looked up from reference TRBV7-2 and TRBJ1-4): GAGVSQSPSNKVTEKGKDVELRCDPISGHTALYWYRQSLGQGLEFLIYFQGNSAPDKSGLPSDRFSAERTGGSVSTLTIQRTQQEDSAVYLCASSGTRDEKLFFGSGTQLSVL.

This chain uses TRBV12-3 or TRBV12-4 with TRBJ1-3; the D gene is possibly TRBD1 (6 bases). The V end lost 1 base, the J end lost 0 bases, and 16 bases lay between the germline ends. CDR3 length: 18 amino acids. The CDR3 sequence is CASSLGGRGGISGNTIYF. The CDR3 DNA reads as TGTGCCAGCAGTTTAGGGGGGAGGGGGGGAATCTCTGGAAACACCATATATTTT.

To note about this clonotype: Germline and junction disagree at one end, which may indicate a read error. The CDR3 DNA sequence: TGCGCCAGCAGAATAGCCGTGAACACCGGGGAGCTGTCTTGG. This codes for CASRIAVNTGELSW. V gene TRBV10-1 combines with J gene TRBJ2-2; possibly TRBD2 for D (5 bases). Germline-derived CDR1 and CDR2 are WNHNN and SYGVQD (reference sequence). This CDR3 has 14 residues.

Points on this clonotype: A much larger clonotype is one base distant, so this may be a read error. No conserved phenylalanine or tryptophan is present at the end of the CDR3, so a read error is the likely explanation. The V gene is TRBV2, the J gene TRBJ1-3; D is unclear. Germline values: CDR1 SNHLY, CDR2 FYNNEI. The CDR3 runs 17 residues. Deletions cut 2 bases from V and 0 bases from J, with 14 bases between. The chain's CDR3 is CASSESTTPSSGNTIYL. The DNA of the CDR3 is TGTGCCAGCAGTGAATCCACCACTCCCAGCTCTGGAAACACCATATATTTA.

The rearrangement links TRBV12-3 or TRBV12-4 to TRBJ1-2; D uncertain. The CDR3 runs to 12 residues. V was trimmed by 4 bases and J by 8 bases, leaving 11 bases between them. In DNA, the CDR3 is TGTGCCAGCAGTTACTCGAACTGGGGCTACACCTTC. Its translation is CASSYSNWGYTF.

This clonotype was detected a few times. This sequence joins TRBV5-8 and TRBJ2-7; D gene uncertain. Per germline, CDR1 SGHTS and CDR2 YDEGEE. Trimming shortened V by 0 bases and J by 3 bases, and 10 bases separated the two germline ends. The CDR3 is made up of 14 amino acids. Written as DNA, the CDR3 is TGTGCCAGCAGCTTGGGCAAAGACCACTACGAGCAGTACTTC. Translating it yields CASSLGKDHYEQYF.

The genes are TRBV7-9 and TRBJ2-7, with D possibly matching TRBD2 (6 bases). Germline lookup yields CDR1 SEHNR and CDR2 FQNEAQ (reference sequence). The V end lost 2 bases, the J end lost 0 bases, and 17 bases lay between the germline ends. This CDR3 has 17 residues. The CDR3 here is CASSLLPPGAISYEQYF. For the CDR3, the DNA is TGTGCCAGCAGCTTACTCCCCCCGGGAGCCATCTCCTACGAGCAGTACTTC.

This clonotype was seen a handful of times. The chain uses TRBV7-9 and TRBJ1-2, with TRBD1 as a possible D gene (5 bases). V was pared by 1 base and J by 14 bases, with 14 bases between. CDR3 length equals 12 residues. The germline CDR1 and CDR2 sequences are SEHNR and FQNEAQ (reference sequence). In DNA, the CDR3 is TGTGCCAGCAGCTTAGTAGTGGGACCCATGACCTTC. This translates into CASSLVVGPMTF.

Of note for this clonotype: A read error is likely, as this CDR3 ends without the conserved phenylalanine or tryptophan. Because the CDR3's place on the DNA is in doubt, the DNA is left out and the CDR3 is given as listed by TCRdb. The CDR3 is CASSTRDSSS. V usage is TRBV12-3 or TRBV12-4 and J usage is TRBJ2-2; the D call of TRBD1 is as the table states it, not checked on the DNA. 10 amino acids form the CDR3, both terminal residues included.

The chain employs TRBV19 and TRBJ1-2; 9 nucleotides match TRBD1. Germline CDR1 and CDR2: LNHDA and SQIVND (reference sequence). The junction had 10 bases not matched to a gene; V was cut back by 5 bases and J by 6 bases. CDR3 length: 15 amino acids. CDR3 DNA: TGTGCCAGTAGTGCGACAGGGGACAGGGCCGATGGCTACACCTTC. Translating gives CASSATGDRADGYTF. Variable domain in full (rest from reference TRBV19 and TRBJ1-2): DGGITQSPKYLFRKEGQNVTLSCEQNLNHDAMYWYRQDPGQGLRLIYYSQIVNDFQKGDIAEGYSVSREKKESFPLTVTSAQKNPTAFYLCASSATGDRADGYTFGSGTRLTVV.

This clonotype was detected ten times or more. In DNA form, the CDR3 reads TGCGCCAGCAGCTTGGAGCAGGGCCAGACCCAGTACTTC. Its translation: CASSLEQGQTQYF. The V and J genes are TRBV5-1 and TRBJ2-5, with D perhaps TRBD1 (5 bases). The CDR3 runs to 13 residues. The germline gives CDR1 SGHRS, CDR2 YFSETQ. Trimming left V 0 bases short and J 6 bases short, with 9 bases between.

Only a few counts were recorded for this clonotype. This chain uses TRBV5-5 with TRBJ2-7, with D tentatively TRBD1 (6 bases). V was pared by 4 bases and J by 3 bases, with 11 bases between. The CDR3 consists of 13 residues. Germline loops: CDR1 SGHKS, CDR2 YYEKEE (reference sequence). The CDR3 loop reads CASSVGQHYEQYF. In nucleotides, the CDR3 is TGTGCCAGCAGCGTTGGACAGCACTACGAGCAGTACTTC.